These 21 T cell receptor beta chains originate from one sample sequenced in a study of blood T cell repertoires in COVID-19. Measured with immunoSEQ multiplex PCR; TCRdb has only the in-frame clones, and not every one. The sample holds around 47,000 clones, about 80% seen once. The sequenced material came from peripheral blood. Receptor source: a man in his sixties or seventies with active COVID-19.

The chain uses TRBV3-1 (or the pseudogene TRBV3-2) and TRBJ2-1; TRBD2 agrees at 11 bases. J was trimmed by 10 bases and V by 0 bases; bases with no gene match: 8. The CDR3 totals 16 residues. Germline values: CDR1 LGHDT, CDR2 YNNKEL (reference sequence). The CDR3 loop is CASSQDTSGGGHEQFF. The DNA of the CDR3 is TGTGCCAGCAGCCAAGATACTAGCGGGGGTGGTCACGAGCAGTTCTTC.

This clone was picked up one time. The chain employs TRBV19 and TRBJ2-2, with 7 positions matching TRBD1. The CDR3 is 14 amino acids. Germline CDR1 is LNHDA and CDR2 is SQIVND (reference sequence). Losses at the gene ends were 5 bases for V and 9 bases for J; bases not matched to a gene: 9. CDR3 DNA: TGTGCCAGTAGTGGGACAGCACCTCAGCGGGAGCTGTTTTTT. This codes for CASSGTAPQRELFF.

The chain joins TRBV2 to TRBJ2-1; weak D call: TRBD2 (7 bases). V was pared by 7 bases and J by 10 bases, with 20 bases between. The length of the CDR3 is 14 residues. From germline, CDR1 is SNHLY and CDR2 FYNNEI. Here the CDR3 reads CASTAGAALLEQFF. CDR3 DNA sequence: TGTGCCAGCACCGCGGGGGCCGCCCTACTGGAGCAGTTCTTC. Full variable domain (remainder filled in from reference TRBV2 and TRBJ2-1): EPEVTQTPSHQVTQMGQEVILRCVPISNHLYFYWYRQILGQKVEFLVSFYNNEISEKSEIFDDQFSVERPDGSNFTLKIRSTKLEDSAMYFCASTAGAALLEQFFGPGTRLTVL.

This clone was observed a handful of times. The rearrangement links TRBV18 to TRBJ1-1; the match to TRBD1 covers 8 bases. Germline trimming cut 6 bases from V and 6 bases from J; bases unmatched to any gene: 6. CDR1 is KGHSH, CDR2 LQKENI, per germline. The CDR3 is made up of 13 amino acids. This CDR3 reads CASSGQGASEAFF. The CDR3 DNA follows: TGTGCCAGCTCCGGACAGGGAGCCTCTGAAGCTTTCTTT.

The V gene is TRBV11-3, the J gene TRBJ1-3; D may be TRBD1 (6 bases). CDR3 size: 14 residues. With 5 bases removed from V and 3 bases from J, the gap between germline ends came to 11 bases. Germline-derived CDR1 and CDR2 are SGHNT and YENEEA. This CDR3 is CASSQDSFGNTIYF. DNA for the CDR3: TGTGCCAGCAGCCAGGACAGCTTTGGAAACACCATATATTTT.

The rearrangement uses TRBV5-1 and TRBJ1-1; 8 bases map to TRBD1. The CDR3 contains 15 residues. CDR1 SGHRS and CDR2 YFSETQ come from the germline V gene. The V and J ends lost 4 bases and 0 bases, in that order; junction bases with no gene match: 5. As DNA, the CDR3 is TGCGCCAGCAGCCCTGACAGGGGCATGAACACTGAAGCTTTCTTT. It is translated as CASSPDRGMNTEAFF.

V usage is TRBV18 and J usage is TRBJ2-1; D gene unclear. This CDR3 comprises 11 residues. Germline V gives CDR1 KGHSH, CDR2 LQKENI. Trimming stripped 2 bases from V and 8 bases from J, with 4 bases between. The CDR3: CASSPSYEQFF. The CDR3 DNA is TGTGCCAGCTCACCATCGTATGAGCAGTTCTTC.

This clone occurred a few times. The V call is TRBV2, the J call TRBJ1-5; no firm D call. Trimming cost V 3 bases and J 6 bases, with 9 bases left between them. This CDR3 has 13 residues. The germline CDR1 and CDR2 sequences are SNHLY and FYNNEI. The CDR3 sequence is CASSEERGQPQHF. The CDR3 coding sequence is TGTGCCAGCAGTGAGGAGCGTGGTCAGCCCCAGCATTTT.

This clone was counted between two and nine times. This chain connects TRBV5-5 to TRBJ1-6; TRBD1 matches 10 bases. Germline CDR1 is SGHKS and CDR2 is YYEKEE (reference sequence). The CDR3 contains 17 residues. Trimming at V came to 3 bases and at J to 7 bases, leaving 10 bases not matched to a gene. The CDR3 nucleotides are TGTGCCAGCAGCTGGAGTGGGGACAGGGGACAAAATTCACCCCTCCACTTT. Its translation: CASSWSGDRGQNSPLHF.

The genes are TRBV28 and TRBJ1-5; 9 bases map to TRBD1. The germline gives CDR1 MDHEN, CDR2 SYDVKM. J was trimmed by 7 bases and V by 1 base; bases with no gene match: 11. The CDR3 is 17 amino acids. CDR3 coding DNA: TGTGCCAGCAGTTTATTCTCGGGACAGGGATCTCGGCAGCCCCAGCATTTT. Translation: CASSLFSGQGSRQPQHF.

The chain employs TRBV7-9 and TRBJ1-2, with 11 bases aligning to TRBD1. V shed 1 base and J 0 bases; nucleotides not matched to a gene: 4. Germline V lookup: CDR1 SEHNR, CDR2 FQNEAQ (reference sequence). The CDR3 length is 17 residues. The CDR3 DNA reads TGTGCCAGCAGCTTAGGGGACAGGGGGGATACTAACTATGGCTACACCTTC. It yields the protein CASSLGDRGDTNYGYTF.

The chain joins TRBV6-4 to TRBJ1-2; unclear D gene. The CDR3 covers 14 residues. Germline V gene data show CDR1 as MRHNA and CDR2 as SNTAGT. Between the trimmed V and J ends, which lost 0 bases and 7 bases, there was a span of 12 bases. DNA of the CDR3: TGTGCCAGCAGTGACTCGACAACGGCGGGTGGCTACACCTTC. Its translation: CASSDSTTAGGYTF.

This chain links TRBV4-3 with TRBJ2-7; TRBD2 matches at 13 bases. The CDR3 length is 16 residues. J was trimmed by 2 bases and V by 1 base; bases with no gene match: 2. Germline CDR1 is LGHNA and CDR2 is YSLEER. The CDR3 DNA is TGCGCCAGCAGCCAAGCGACTAGCGGGGGGACCTACGAGCAGTACTTC. It translates to CASSQATSGGTYEQYF.

The chain joins TRBV27 to TRBJ2-7; TRBD1 might be the D (6 bases). The CDR3 spans 13 residues. Germline CDR1 reads MNHEY; CDR2 reads SMNVEV (reference sequence). V lost 5 bases and J 1 base, leaving 9 bases between the germline ends. CDR3 coding DNA: TGTGCCAGCAGTCCCAGGGGTTCCTACGAGCAGTACTTC. Its protein is CASSPRGSYEQYF.

The V call is TRBV18, the J call TRBJ2-1; 12 bases line up with TRBD1. Unmatched junction bases numbered 11, after V lost 6 bases and J lost 8 bases. The CDR3 spans 16 residues. CDR1 KGHSH and CDR2 LQKENI come from the germline V gene. CDR3 sequence (DNA): TGTGCCAGCTCCCCGCCTAGGGGACAGGGGGCAGATGAGCAGTTCTTC. Translated: CASSPPRGQGADEQFF. The full variable domain, completed using reference TRBV18 and TRBJ2-1, is NAGVMQNPRHLVRRRGQEARLRCSPMKGHSHVYWYRQLPEEGLKFMVYLQKENIIDESGMPKERFSAEFPKEGPSILRIQQVVRGDSAAYFCASSPPRGQGADEQFFGPGTRLTVL.

This clone has only a few counts. The V and J genes are TRBV19 and TRBJ1-2, with TRBD1 identical over 9 bases. Germline loops: CDR1 LNHDA, CDR2 SQIVND (reference sequence). The CDR3 contains 15 residues. The junction had 10 bases not matched to a gene; V was cut back by 7 bases and J by 4 bases. CDR3 residues: CASKQTGGYGYGYTF. Here the CDR3 DNA reads TGTGCCAGTAAACAAACAGGGGGCTACGGCTATGGCTACACCTTC.

Here the CDR3 DNA reads TGTGCCATCAGCACCACAGGGTCGGACACTGAAGCTTTCTTT. Residues: CAISTTGSDTEAFF. J is TRBJ1-1 and V is TRBV10-3; possible D gene TRBD1, 6 bases. The CDR3 is 14 amino acids. The germline gives CDR1 ENHRY, CDR2 SYGVKD. V was shortened by 6 bases and J by 3 bases, with 14 bases between the two germline ends.

The genes are TRBV5-4 and TRBJ1-1, with a tentative D call TRBD1 (6 bases). Trimming pared 0 bases from V and 8 bases from J, leaving 14 bases between. Germline V gene data show CDR1 as SGHNT and CDR2 as YYREEE (reference sequence). The CDR3 contains 14 residues. The CDR3 loop reads CASSLAGTLSEAFF. Written as DNA, the CDR3 is TGTGCCAGCAGCTTGGCCGGGACACTGTCCGAAGCTTTCTTT.

As regards this clone: At one boundary the junction diverges from the germline segment, which might be a read error. The chain couples TRBV7-7 to TRBJ2-5, with 7 bases lining up with TRBD1. The CDR3 spans 15 residues. The germline CDR1 and CDR2 sequences are SSHAT and FNYEAQ (reference sequence). The CDR3 loop reads CASSLALTGFETQYF. The CDR3 DNA reads TGTGCTAGCAGCTTAGCCCTGACAGGGTTCGAGACCCAGTACTTC. Supplemented by reference TRBV7-7 and TRBJ2-5, the full variable domain reads GAGVSQSPRYKVTKRGQDVTLRCDPISSHATLYWYQQALGQGPEFLTYFNYEAQPDKSGLPSDRFSAERPEGSISTLTIQRTEQRDSAMYRCASSLALTGFETQYFGPGTRLLVL.

V and J are TRBV12-3 or TRBV12-4 and TRBJ1-1, with 8 bases fitting TRBD1. V was pared by 6 bases and J by 9 bases, with 3 bases of the junction left unmatched. The CDR3 extends over 11 amino acids. CDR3 in amino acids: CASRDRVQAFF. For the CDR3, the DNA is TGTGCCAGCAGGGACAGGGTACAAGCTTTCTTT.

The chain is built from TRBV12-3 or TRBV12-4 and TRBJ1-4; D gene unclear. The CDR3 sequence is 13 residues long. The germline V and J ends were trimmed by 2 bases and 5 bases, with 6 bases remaining between them. CDR3 in amino acids: CASSLSGNEKLFF. Written as DNA, the CDR3 is TGTGCCAGCAGTTTATCGGGGAATGAAAAACTGTTTTTT.